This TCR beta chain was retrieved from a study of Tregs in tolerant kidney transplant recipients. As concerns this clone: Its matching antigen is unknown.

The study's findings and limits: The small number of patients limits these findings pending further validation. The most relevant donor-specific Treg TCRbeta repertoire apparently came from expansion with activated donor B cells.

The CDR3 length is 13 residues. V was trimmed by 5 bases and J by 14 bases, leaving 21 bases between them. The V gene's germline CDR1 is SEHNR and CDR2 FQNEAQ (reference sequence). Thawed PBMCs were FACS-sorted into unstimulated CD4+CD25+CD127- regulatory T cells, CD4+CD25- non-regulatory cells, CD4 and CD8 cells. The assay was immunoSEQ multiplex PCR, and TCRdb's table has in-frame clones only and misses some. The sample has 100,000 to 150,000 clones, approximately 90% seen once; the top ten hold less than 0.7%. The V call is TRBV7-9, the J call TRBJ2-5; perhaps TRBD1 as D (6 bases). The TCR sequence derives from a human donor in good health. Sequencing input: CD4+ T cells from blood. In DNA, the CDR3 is TGTGCCAGCAGCATTAGGACCGGCCGGGACACCTACTTC. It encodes CASSIRTGRDTYF.